The 23 T cell receptor beta chains presented below share a single source sample, sequenced in a study of blood T cell repertoires in COVID-19. Method: immunoSEQ multiplex PCR; TCRdb's copy keeps in-frame clones and lacks some. This table holds roughly 67,000 clones, approximately 94% found once. Material for sequencing was peripheral blood. The receptors were gathered from an older man with active COVID-19.

The chain carries TRBV19 and TRBJ1-4; 9 bases are a match to TRBD1. The CDR3 length is 14 residues. Germline V CDR1 and CDR2: LNHDA, SQIVND (reference sequence). Unmatched junction bases numbered 6, after V lost 5 bases and J lost 8 bases. The CDR3 protein is CASSPTGTGEKLFF. CDR3 bases: TGTGCCAGTAGTCCGACCGGGACAGGGGAAAAACTGTTTTTT.

The chain carries TRBV10-3 and TRBJ2-7; D not certain. The CDR3 spans 15 residues. Trimming stripped 0 bases from V and 4 bases from J, with 13 bases between. Germline values: CDR1 ENHRY, CDR2 SYGVKD. The CDR3, as DNA: TGTGCCATCAGTGAGTCGCTTGGCCAATCGTACGAGCAGTACTTC. Amino acid sequence: CAISESLGQSYEQYF.

The chain joins TRBV6-5 to TRBJ1-2; 8 nucleotides agree with TRBD1. Germline V gives CDR1 MNHEY, CDR2 SVGAGI. The trim removed 4 bases at V and 7 bases at J, leaving 8 bases unmatched. This CDR3 is 14 amino acids long. The CDR3 nucleotides read TGTGCCAGCAGTTTCACAGGGGGAAAGGGTGGCTACACCTTC. Protein product: CASSFTGGKGGYTF.

This chain connects TRBV27 to TRBJ2-1; 15 nucleotides match TRBD2. Trimming cost V 4 bases and J 2 bases; bases outside gene matches: 15. The germline CDR1 and CDR2 sequences are MNHEY and SMNVEV (reference sequence). This CDR3 spans 21 amino acids. CDR3 DNA sequence: TGTGCCAGCAGTTGGGGCAAGGGACTAGCGGGGGGAAGAGTCGCCTACAATGAGCAGTTCTTC. Its translation: CASSWGKGLAGGRVAYNEQFF.

CDR3 sequence: CASSVGLSGANVLTF. CDR3 in DNA: TGTGCCAGCAGCGTAGGGCTTAGCGGGGCCAACGTCCTGACTTTC. The chain carries TRBV9 and TRBJ2-6; D gene unclear. V lost 0 bases, J lost 4 bases, and 8 bases lay in between. Germline loops: CDR1 SGDLS, CDR2 YYNGEE. This CDR3 contains 15 residues.

This sequence joins TRBV5-4 and TRBJ1-1; no clear D gene. With 1 base removed from V and 4 bases from J, the gap between germline ends came to 11 bases. The CDR3 totals 14 residues. From germline, CDR1 is SGHNT and CDR2 YYREEE (reference sequence). CDR3 residues: CASSLFQAGTEAFF. The CDR3 bases are TGTGCCAGCAGCTTGTTTCAGGCGGGCACTGAAGCTTTCTTT. Full variable domain (outside the CDR3, taken from reference TRBV5-4 and TRBJ1-1): ETGVTQSPTHLIKTRGQQVTLRCSSQSGHNTVSWYQQALGQGPQFIFQYYREEENGRGNFPPRFSGLQFPNYSSELNVNALELDDSALYLCASSLFQAGTEAFFGQGTRLTVV.

The rearrangement uses TRBV7-3 and TRBJ1-2; tentatively, D is TRBD1 (6 bases). This CDR3 is 14 amino acids long. The germline V and J ends were trimmed by 5 bases and 7 bases, with 17 bases remaining between them. Germline CDR1 reads SGHTA; CDR2 reads FQGTGA. The CDR3 here is CASSPFGGALGYTF. The DNA for the CDR3 is TGTGCCAGCAGCCCCTTCGGGGGGGCGCTTGGCTACACCTTC. The variable domain in full, with the rest retrieved from reference TRBV7-3 and TRBJ1-2, is GAGVSQTPSNKVTEKGKYVELRCDPISGHTALYWYRQSLGQGPEFLIYFQGTGAADDSGLPNDRFFAVRPEGSVSTLKIQRTERGDSAVYLCASSPFGGALGYTFGSGTRLTVV.

V gene TRBV5-4 combines with J gene TRBJ1-6, with a tentative D call TRBD1 (5 bases). In germline, CDR1 is SGHNT, CDR2 YYREEE (reference sequence). The CDR3 spans 16 residues. The ends were cut back, 6 bases at V and 6 bases at J, with 19 bases in the middle. Here the CDR3 DNA reads TGTGCCAGCACAATCGGCGCGGACAAAAGTAATTCACCCCTCCACTTT. Its translation is CASTIGADKSNSPLHF.

The rearrangement uses TRBV4-2 and TRBJ2-7; no definite D call. Trimming removed 4 bases from V and 2 bases from J, with 12 bases in between. Germline V CDR1 and CDR2: LGHNA, YNFKEQ. The CDR3 is 14 amino acids. CDR3: CASSPSGYTYEQYF. The CDR3 nucleotides are TGTGCCAGCAGCCCAAGTGGTTACACCTACGAGCAGTACTTC.

The J gene is TRBJ2-3, the V gene TRBV24-1; 13 nucleotides agree with TRBD2. The V gene's germline CDR1 is KGHDR and CDR2 SFDVKD. V lost 12 bases to trimming and J lost 3 bases; unmatched junction nucleotides: 5. The CDR3 loop spans 14 amino acids. The CDR3 DNA reads TGTGCCTTACTAGCGGGGGGGCCTACAGATACGCAGTATTTT. Translating it yields CALLAGGPTDTQYF.

This sequence joins TRBV28 and TRBJ1-1; 8 bases map to TRBD1. The ends lost 4 bases at V and 1 base at J; junction bases unmatched: 2. The V gene's germline CDR1 is MDHEN and CDR2 SYDVKM. The CDR3 loop spans 14 amino acids. In DNA form, the CDR3 reads TGTGCCAGCAGTTCCGGACAGGGGAACACTGAAGCTTTCTTT. Amino acids: CASSSGQGNTEAFF.

V gene TRBV14 combines with J gene TRBJ2-3; a weak D match, TRBD2 (6 bases). Germline V gene lookup returns CDR1 SGHDN and CDR2 FVKESK. The CDR3 is 15 amino acids. V was shortened by 5 bases and J by 1 base, with 13 bases between the two germline ends. The CDR3 here is CASSSASGGTDTQYF. The CDR3 nucleotides are TGTGCCAGCAGCTCGGCGTCGGGGGGCACAGATACGCAGTATTTT.

The V and J genes are TRBV7-2 and TRBJ2-1; D gene uncertain. Between the trimmed V and J ends, which lost 5 bases and 0 bases, there was a span of 5 bases. Germline values: CDR1 SGHTA, CDR2 FQGNSA. The CDR3 totals 13 residues. The CDR3 here is CASSPSSYNEQFF. Here the CDR3 DNA reads TGTGCCAGCAGCCCGAGCTCCTACAATGAGCAGTTCTTC.

V is TRBV11-3 and J is TRBJ2-2; tentatively, D is TRBD2 (6 bases). Trimming took off 5 bases at V and 7 bases at J, with 20 bases between the two ends. CDR1 and CDR2 from the germline V gene are SGHNT and YENEEA. CDR3 length: 16 residues. CDR3 region: CASSRDTGWRGGELFF. In nucleotides, the CDR3 is TGTGCCAGCAGCCGCGACACTGGATGGAGGGGCGGGGAGCTGTTTTTT.

The rearrangement joins TRBV13 to TRBJ2-7, with 10 nucleotides matching TRBD2. CDR1 is PRHDT and CDR2 is FYEKMQ in the germline V gene (reference sequence). The V gene end was trimmed by 5 bases and the J gene end by 0 bases; junction bases not matched to a gene: 7. The CDR3 totals 16 residues. The CDR3: CASSPLAGGNSYEQYF. CDR3 sequence (DNA): TGTGCCAGCAGCCCTTTAGCGGGGGGAAACTCCTACGAGCAGTACTTC.

The chain joins TRBV19 to TRBJ2-7; a weak D match, TRBD1 (5 bases). This CDR3 spans 15 amino acids. Trimming took off 0 bases at V and 0 bases at J, with 9 bases between the two ends. CDR1 LNHDA and CDR2 SQIVND come from the germline V gene (reference sequence). CDR3 nucleotides: TGTGCCAGTAGTATAGAAAGGGGAAGCTCCTACGAGCAGTACTTC. Translated: CASSIERGSSYEQYF.

CDR3 sequence reads: CASDRTGGSYGYTF. Here the CDR3 DNA reads TGTGCCAGCGACCGGACAGGGGGGAGCTATGGCTACACCTTC. The chain joins TRBV19 to TRBJ1-2; 10 nucleotides agree with TRBD1. After removal of 9 bases from V and 4 bases from J, the junction contained 8 bases not matched to a gene. The length of the CDR3 is 14 residues. Germline V gene lookup returns CDR1 LNHDA and CDR2 SQIVND (reference sequence).

V and J are TRBV3-1 (or the pseudogene TRBV3-2) and TRBJ1-4; 7 positions match TRBD1. Germline V CDR1 and CDR2: LGHDT, YNNKEL (reference sequence). V was pared by 5 bases and J by 15 bases, with 12 bases of the junction left unmatched. CDR3 size: 13 residues. Here the CDR3 reads CASSSKGGSLMFF. CDR3 coding DNA: TGTGCCAGCAGCAGTAAAGGGGGCTCACTGATGTTTTTT.

The J gene is TRBJ2-7, the V gene TRBV5-4; perhaps TRBD1 as D (6 bases). Germline assignment: CDR1 SGHNT and CDR2 YYREEE (reference sequence). The ends were cut back, 4 bases at V and 2 bases at J, with 10 bases in the middle. The CDR3 has 13 residues. CDR3 nucleotide sequence: TGTGCCAGCAGCGACAGGTTGACCTACGAGCAGTACTTC. Encoded protein: CASSDRLTYEQYF.

The gene calls are TRBV11-1 and TRBJ1-1; maybe TRBD1 (5 bases). The CDR3 runs to 16 residues. The V gene's germline CDR1 is SGHAT and CDR2 FQDESV (reference sequence). V shed 1 base and J shed 1 base, with 13 bases lying between them. DNA for the CDR3: TGTGCCAGCAGCTTAGAACTAAGAGGACAGAACACTGAAGCTTTCTTT. This encodes CASSLELRGQNTEAFF.

The chain recombines TRBV25-1 with TRBJ2-2; D is ambiguous. Trimming pared 5 bases from V and 2 bases from J, leaving 6 bases between. From germline, CDR1 is MGHDK and CDR2 SYGVNS. This CDR3 is 13 amino acids long. The chain's CDR3 is CASSQLNTGELFF. CDR3 DNA: TGTGCCAGCAGTCAACTAAACACCGGGGAGCTGTTTTTT.

The rearrangement links TRBV29-1 to TRBJ1-2, with 7 bases lining up with TRBD1. V was pared by 0 bases and J by 8 bases, with 6 bases of the junction left unmatched. In germline, CDR1 is SQVTM, CDR2 ANQGSEA. This CDR3 region has 13 residues. The DNA of the CDR3 is TGCAGCGTTGAAGACCCGACAGGGAGGGGCTACACCTTC. Amino acids: CSVEDPTGRGYTF.

This rearrangement joins TRBV4-2 to TRBJ2-7; D perhaps matches TRBD2 (6 bases). V lost 0 bases and J lost 0, with 12 bases in between. Germline loops: CDR1 LGHNA, CDR2 YNFKEQ. The CDR3 consists of 16 residues. In DNA form, the CDR3 reads TGTGCCAGCAGCCAAGAACGACGGGGGAGCTCCTACGAGCAGTACGTC. Protein product: CASSQERRGSSYEQYV.